This TCR beta chain was sequenced in a study of blood T cells in healthy people across ages. Study-wide findings and caveats: Unknown CMV status may confound age-related changes in expanded clones.

Points on this clonotype: As yet, its antigen is unknown.

Together with a sample-barcoded 5' primer, a J-beta primer mix was included in a second PCR lasting about 7 to 12 cycles. Tagging of each cDNA molecule was performed by a template-switch adaptor with 12 random nucleotides. TCRdb re-analysed the 5' RACE reads in MiXCR, keeping a single row per CDR3 protein. The sample yields fewer than 2,000,000 distinct CDR3 sequences, 30% to 40% seen once. Ten milliliters of peripheral blood were drawn from each donor. The CDR3 has 15 amino acids. In germline, CDR1 is SGHDN, CDR2 FVKESK. V was pared by 4 bases and J by 1 base, with 13 bases between. The chain couples TRBV14 to TRBJ1-2, with a possible D match to TRBD1 (6 bases). Sequencing was done on a sample of blood. The TCR comes from a human donor in good health. The CDR3 DNA follows: TGTGCCAGCAGCCTCGGACAGACAGATAACTATGGCTACACCTTC. Encoded protein: CASSLGQTDNYGYTF.